This entry concerns a single T cell receptor (beta chain). The antigen remains unidentified. This record belongs to a study of cytomegalovirus exposure and HLA in healthy donors. Study conclusions and caveats: The authors later linked a missense DCLRE1C variant to TCR beta V- and J-gene trimming. Reports indicated that the classifier achieved high specificity and sensitivity in diagnosing cytomegalovirus status.

Primers for the PCR totalled 60 Vbeta and 13 Jbeta. The table came from immunoSEQ multiplex PCR; TCRdb's copy has only in-frame clones and leaves some out. The table records 200,000 to 250,000 clones, approximately 84% of them present only once. The germline CDR1 and CDR2 sequences are MNHEY and SMNVEV (reference sequence). Trimming stripped 6 bases from V and 3 bases from J, with 11 bases between. CDR3 length: 13 amino acids. The rearrangement links TRBV27 to TRBJ1-1; D is perhaps TRBD1 (6 bases). This TCR derives from a woman between 40 and 55 years old in good health and CMV-seronegative. Sequencing was done on a sample of PBMCs. The chain's CDR3 is CASSVRGDTEAFF. In DNA form, the CDR3 reads TGTGCCAGCAGCGTCAGGGGCGACACTGAAGCTTTCTTT.